This T cell receptor (beta chain) was found in a study of T cell responses to AZD1222 COVID-19 vaccine. On this clone: Antigen: not known.

Study outcomes and limitations: Epitopes outside B.1.351 and B.1.1.7 mutated regions reportedly drew nearly half of spike TCRs. Most donors were white British and more were female, and clonal diversity was possibly underestimated. Distributed over spike, vaccine-associated CD4 TCRs predominated at 160-218 and 743-854.

CDR1 and CDR2 from the germline V gene are SGDLS and YYNGEE. The CDR3 length is 17 residues. With 3 bases clipped from V and 4 bases from J, the junction kept 5 bases outside the gene matches. Only in-frame clones appear in the TCRdb table, and some are missing; sequencing was by immunoSEQ multiplex PCR. The sample has more than 100,000 clones, more than 90% seen once. The sequence derives from an adult in good health. The genes are TRBV9 and TRBJ2-2, with TRBD2 matching over 14 bases. The sequencing here drew on peripheral blood, taken on day 0 of AZD1222 vaccination. The CDR3 DNA reads as TGTGCCAGCAGCGGACTAGCGGGAGGGCCGAGCACCGGGGAGCTGTTTTTT. This sequence encodes CASSGLAGGPSTGELFF.